The sample holds a few counts of the clone carrying this T cell receptor (beta chain). Antigen specificity is unknown. The data originate from a study of cytomegalovirus exposure and HLA in healthy donors. Study outcomes and limitations: In a later analysis, specific HLA alleles were associated with 15,000 to 20,000 TCR beta sequences at a 0.05 false discovery rate. What a later analysis showed was that several of the most significant clusters appeared linked to common viral pathogens. Beyond CMV serostatus, there was no information to go on about immune exposure. For most TCR beta V segments, an earlier analysis put the productive rate at about 90% or about 30% of the time.

Primers for the PCR totalled 60 Vbeta and 13 Jbeta. The method was immunoSEQ multiplex PCR; TCRdb's version includes in-frame clones alone and lacks a portion of them. The sample carries about 140,000 clones, about four fifths recorded once. Germline V gives CDR1 SQVTM, CDR2 ANQGSEA. The CDR3 is 14 residues long. The junction had 3 bases not matched to a gene; V was cut back by 6 bases and J by 5 bases. This sequence was found in a young man in good health and CMV-seronegative. V and J are TRBV29-1 and TRBJ2-2; 13 positions match TRBD2. The sequenced sample was PBMCs. The CDR3 protein is CSVETSGGTGELFF. CDR3 bases: TGCAGCGTCGAGACTAGCGGGGGGACCGGGGAGCTGTTTTTT.